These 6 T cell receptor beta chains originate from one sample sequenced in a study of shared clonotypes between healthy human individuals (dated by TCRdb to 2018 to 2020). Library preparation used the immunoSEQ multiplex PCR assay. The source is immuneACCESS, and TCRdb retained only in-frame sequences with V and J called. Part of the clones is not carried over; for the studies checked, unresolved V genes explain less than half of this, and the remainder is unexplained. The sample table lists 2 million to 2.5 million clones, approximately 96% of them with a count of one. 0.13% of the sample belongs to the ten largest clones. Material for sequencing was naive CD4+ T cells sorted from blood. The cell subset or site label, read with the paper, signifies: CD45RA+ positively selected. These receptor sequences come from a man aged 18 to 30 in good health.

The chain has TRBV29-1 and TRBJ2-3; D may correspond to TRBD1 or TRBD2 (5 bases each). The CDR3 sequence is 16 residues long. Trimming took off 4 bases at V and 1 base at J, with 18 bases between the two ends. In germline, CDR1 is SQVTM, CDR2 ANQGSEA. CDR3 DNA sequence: TGCAGCGTTGCCGGGCCTCCCTTGGGGGGCACAGATACGCAGTATTTT. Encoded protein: CSVAGPPLGGTDTQYF.

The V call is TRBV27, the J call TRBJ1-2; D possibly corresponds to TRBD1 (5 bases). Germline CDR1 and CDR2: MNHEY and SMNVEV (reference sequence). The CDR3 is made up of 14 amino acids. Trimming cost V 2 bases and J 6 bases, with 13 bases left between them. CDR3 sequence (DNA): TGTGCCAGCAGTTTAAGCGGGGCGGGGAATGGCTACACCTTC. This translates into CASSLSGAGNGYTF.

The CDR3 coding sequence is TGTGCCACCCGGGGGGGAAACAACTACGAGCAGTACTTC. This translates into CATRGGNNYEQYF. This chain joins TRBV6-6 and TRBJ2-7; 8 bases agree with TRBD2. After removal of 10 bases from V and 3 bases from J, the junction contained 8 bases not matched to a gene. This CDR3 is built from 13 residues. Germline lookup yields CDR1 MNHNY and CDR2 SVGAGI (reference sequence).

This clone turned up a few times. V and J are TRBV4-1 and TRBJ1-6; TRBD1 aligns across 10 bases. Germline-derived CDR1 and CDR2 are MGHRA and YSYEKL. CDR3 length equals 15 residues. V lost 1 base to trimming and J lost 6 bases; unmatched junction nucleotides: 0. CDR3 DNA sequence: TGCGCCAGCAGCCAAGGGACAGGGGGTAATTCACCCCTCCACTTT. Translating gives CASSQGTGGNSPLHF.

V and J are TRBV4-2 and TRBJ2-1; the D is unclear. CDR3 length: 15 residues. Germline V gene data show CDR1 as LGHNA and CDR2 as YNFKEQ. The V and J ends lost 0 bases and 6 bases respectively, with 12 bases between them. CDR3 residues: CASSQDWFSGNEQFF. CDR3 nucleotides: TGTGCCAGCAGCCAAGATTGGTTTAGTGGCAATGAGCAGTTCTTC.

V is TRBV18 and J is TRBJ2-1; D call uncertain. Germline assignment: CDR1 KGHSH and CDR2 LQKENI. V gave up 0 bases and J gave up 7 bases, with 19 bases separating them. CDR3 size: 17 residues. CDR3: CASSPPFKGLSENEQFF. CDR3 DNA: TGTGCCAGCTCACCACCGTTTAAGGGTTTAAGCGAGAATGAGCAGTTCTTC.